One sample yielded the 24 T cell receptor beta chains listed below, sequenced in a study of T-cell memory formation after mild COVID-19. A single record per CDR3 protein comes from TCRdb applying MiXCR to the 5' RACE reads. The table shows 150,000 to 200,000 distinct CDR3 sequences, with 20% to 25% occurring only once. Sequenced sample: PBMCs or a T cell subset sorted from them (not recorded which). These receptors were taken from an adult woman who had mild COVID-19 (a few samples of this study predate the infection). Cell type and time point are not known.

The chain has TRBV13 and TRBJ2-5, with D possibly being TRBD2 (6 bases). The CDR3 contains 12 residues. In germline, CDR1 is PRHDT, CDR2 FYEKMQ (reference sequence). Trimming removed 5 bases at V and 13 bases at J, with 17 bases between. CDR3 DNA sequence: TGTGCCAGCAGCGGGAGATGGGACTCCGTGTACTTC. Translating gives CASSGRWDSVYF. The whole variable domain, remainder taken from reference TRBV13 and TRBJ2-5, is AAGVIQSPRHLIKEKRETATLKCYPIPRHDTVYWYQQGPGQDPQFLISFYEKMQSDKGSIPDRFSAQQFSDYHSELNMSSLELGDSALYFCASSGRWDSVYFGPGTRLLVL.

This clonotype has a handful of counts. This CDR3 reads CASSSLRGDTTNYGYTF. In DNA form, the CDR3 reads TGTGCCAGCAGCTCCCTCAGGGGGGACACAACTAACTATGGCTACACCTTC. The chain couples TRBV7-9 to TRBJ1-2, with TRBD1 identical over 7 bases. The CDR3 runs to 17 residues. J lost 0 bases, V lost 4 bases, and 11 bases had no gene match. CDR1 and CDR2 from the germline V gene are SEHNR and FQNEAQ (reference sequence).

This clonotype was seen a handful of times. CDR3 in amino acids: CASSNKGGIEKLFF. CDR3 nucleotide sequence: TGTGCCAGCAGTAATAAAGGGGGCATTGAAAAACTGTTTTTT. V usage is TRBV5-4 and J usage is TRBJ1-4, with 7 bases lining up with TRBD1. Trimming cost V 5 bases and J 7 bases; bases outside gene matches: 8. Germline loops: CDR1 SGHNT, CDR2 YYREEE (reference sequence). The CDR3 extends over 14 amino acids.

In its sample, this clonotype was seen a few times. J is TRBJ2-7 and V is TRBV29-1; a possible D gene is TRBD2 (5 bases). CDR3 size: 16 residues. Looked up from germline, CDR1 is SQVTM and CDR2 is ANQGSEA. Trimming cost V 7 bases and J 0 bases, with 22 bases left between them. The CDR3 DNA reads as TGCAGCGCCATACTGGGCGGAGCGGAAAGCTCCTACGAGCAGTACTTC. Its protein product is CSAILGGAESSYEQYF.

In its sample, this clonotype was seen a few times. This chain joins TRBV7-9 and TRBJ2-3, with D tentatively TRBD1 (6 bases). The V and J ends lost 5 bases and 3 bases respectively, with 18 bases between them. From germline, CDR1 is SEHNR and CDR2 FQNEAQ (reference sequence). The CDR3 sequence is 16 residues long. The DNA of the CDR3 is TGTGCCAGCAGCCCCATCAGGGGCGCCGGGACAGATACGCAGTATTTT. Translated: CASSPIRGAGTDTQYF. Variable domain in full (rest from reference TRBV7-9 and TRBJ2-3): DTGVSQNPRHKITKRGQNVTFRCDPISEHNRLYWYRQTLGQGPEFLTYFQNEAQLEKSRLLSDRFSAERPKGSFSTLEIQRTEQGDSAMYLCASSPIRGAGTDTQYFGPGTRLTVL.

The chain links TRBV7-9 to TRBJ1-1, with TRBD1 as a possible D gene (5 bases). The CDR3 consists of 17 residues. From germline, CDR1 is SEHNR and CDR2 FQNEAQ (reference sequence). V lost 5 bases and J lost 1, with 20 bases in between. For the CDR3, the DNA is TGTGCCAGCAGCCCCTTTGCCGGGGGTCACCCGAACACTGAAGCTTTCTTT. Its translation: CASSPFAGGHPNTEAFF.

The chain joins TRBV7-6 to TRBJ1-6, with 7 bases aligning to TRBD1. The V segment lost 3 bases and the J segment 7 bases; nucleotides outside the gene matches: 3. Germline CDR1 reads SGHVS; CDR2 reads FNYEAQ. The CDR3 runs 14 residues. For the CDR3, the DNA is TGTGCCAGCAGCTTTGGGACAGTCAATTCACCCCTCCACTTT. Its translation: CASSFGTVNSPLHF.

A few counts support this clonotype. The V call is TRBV15, the J call TRBJ1-2; D perhaps matches TRBD1 (6 bases). In germline, CDR1 is LNHNV, CDR2 YYDKDF (reference sequence). This CDR3 contains 16 residues. The ends were cut back, 0 bases at V and 5 bases at J, with 16 bases in the middle. The CDR3 protein is CATSRDLSPGAYGYTF. CDR3 in DNA: TGTGCCACCAGCAGAGATCTAAGCCCAGGGGCTTATGGCTACACCTTC.

The chain carries TRBV28 and TRBJ1-5; D is undetermined. V lost 6 bases, J lost 7 bases, and 13 bases lay in between. The CDR3 has 13 amino acids. Germline CDR1 reads MDHEN; CDR2 reads SYDVKM. The CDR3 protein is CASSPGVWQPQHF. The CDR3 DNA sequence: TGTGCCAGCAGCCCCGGGGTATGGCAGCCCCAGCATTTT.

In its sample, this clonotype was seen a few times. The rearrangement joins TRBV7-9 to TRBJ2-7, with 9 nucleotides matching TRBD2. This CDR3 spans 14 amino acids. The V gene end was trimmed by 4 bases and the J gene end by 4 bases; junction bases not matched to a gene: 5. Germline CDR1 and CDR2: SEHNR and FQNEAQ (reference sequence). This CDR3 reads CASSSLAGDYEQYF. The CDR3 bases are TGTGCCAGCAGCTCTTTAGCGGGGGATTACGAGCAGTACTTC.

This clonotype occurred a few times. This chain links TRBV9 with TRBJ1-2, with D unclear. CDR3 length equals 15 residues. Germline V gene sequence: CDR1 SGDLS, CDR2 YYNGEE. Deletions cut 0 bases from V and 2 bases from J, with 11 bases between. CDR3 DNA sequence: TGTGCCAGCAGCGTAGGCGGAAGCGAGAACTATGGCTACACCTTC. It codes for CASSVGGSENYGYTF. The full variable domain, its missing parts supplied by reference TRBV9 and TRBJ1-2, is DSGVTQTPKHLITATGQRVTLRCSPRSGDLSVYWYQQSLDQGLQFLIQYYNGEERAKGNILERFSAQQFPDLHSELNLSSLELGDSALYFCASSVGGSENYGYTFGSGTRLTVV.

This clonotype showed up just a few times. V gene TRBV27 combines with J gene TRBJ1-1; TRBD1 might be the D (6 bases). CDR3 size: 13 residues. CDR1 MNHEY and CDR2 SMNVEV come from the germline V gene (reference sequence). The V gene lost 5 bases and the J gene lost 7 bases, with 14 bases spanning the gap. The CDR3 spells CASSDRGAGEAFF. CDR3 DNA sequence: TGTGCCAGCAGTGACCGGGGGGCCGGTGAAGCTTTCTTT.

DNA for the CDR3: TGTGCCAGCAGCCATGGTAGTCCATATCCCCGACCCCTCCACTTT. The encoded protein is CASSHGSPYPRPLHF. The rearrangement joins TRBV12-3 or TRBV12-4 to TRBJ1-6; D is uncertain. This CDR3 has 15 amino acids. V dropped 6 bases and J dropped 12 bases, with 21 bases sitting between them.

This clonotype was seen many times. The gene calls are TRBV24-1 and TRBJ1-2, with 7 bases matching TRBD1. Germline CDR1 reads KGHDR; CDR2 reads SFDVKD. The J segment lost 8 bases and the V segment lost 9 bases, leaving 5 bases of the junction unmatched. This CDR3 has 11 amino acids. The chain's CDR3 is CATSTGIGYTF. The CDR3, as DNA: TGTGCCACCTCGACAGGGATCGGCTACACCTTC.

This clonotype was picked up a small number of times. CDR3 coding DNA: TGTGCCAGCAGTTACGAAATAGCGGGGGCATCAACTGAAGCTTTCTTT. This sequence encodes CASSYEIAGASTEAFF. The genes are TRBV6-2 or TRBV6-3 and TRBJ1-1; D might be TRBD1 (6 bases). The V end lost 2 bases, the J end lost 5 bases, and 18 bases lay between the germline ends. This CDR3 is built from 16 residues. Germline V lookup: CDR1 MNHEY, CDR2 SVGEGT.

This clonotype was detected only a few times. The chain links TRBV7-8 to TRBJ2-1; no firm D call. The germline CDR1 and CDR2 sequences are SGHVS and FQNEAQ. Deletions cut 4 bases from V and 4 bases from J, with 14 bases between. The CDR3 has 15 amino acids. In nucleotides, the CDR3 is TGTGCCAGCAGCTCGTCAGACGGACCGTACAATGAGCAGTTCTTC. It yields the protein CASSSSDGPYNEQFF.

This clonotype was picked up a small number of times. The V call is TRBV7-9, the J call TRBJ2-1, with TRBD2 identical over 11 bases. V dropped 3 bases and J dropped 8; count of bases not matched to a gene: 15. CDR1 and CDR2 from the germline V gene are SEHNR and FQNEAQ (reference sequence). This CDR3 is built from 18 residues. CDR3 sequence (DNA): TGTGCCAGCAGCTTGACCCTAGCGGGGGGCCCGGGAGTCGATGAGCAGTTCTTC. It specifies CASSLTLAGGPGVDEQFF.

The V gene is TRBV7-6, the J gene TRBJ1-2; the D gene is possibly TRBD1 (5 bases). The length of the CDR3 is 14 residues. V lost 2 bases and J 1 base, leaving 8 bases between the germline ends. The germline V gene encodes CDR1 SGHVS and CDR2 FNYEAQ. This CDR3 is CASSLWGGNYGYTF. The CDR3 coding sequence is TGTGCCAGCAGCTTATGGGGGGGTAACTATGGCTACACCTTC. The full variable domain, completed using reference TRBV7-6 and TRBJ1-2, is GAGVSQSPRYKVTKRGQDVALRCDPISGHVSLYWYRQALGQGPEFLTYFNYEAQQDKSGLPNDRFSAERPEGSISTLTIQRTEQRDSAMYRCASSLWGGNYGYTFGSGTRLTVV.

The chain combines TRBV29-1 with TRBJ2-5, with 7 nucleotides matching TRBD2. V dropped 6 bases and J dropped 5; count of bases not matched to a gene: 6. The CDR3 covers 12 residues. Per germline, CDR1 SQVTM and CDR2 ANQGSEA. CDR3 loop: CSVASGRETQYF. CDR3 sequence (DNA): TGCAGCGTGGCTAGCGGTCGGGAGACCCAGTACTTC.

The gene calls are TRBV5-1 and TRBJ1-3; 8 bases match TRBD1. The CDR3 contains 16 residues. Germline CDR1 SGHRS, CDR2 YFSETQ. V shed 3 bases, J shed 1 base, and the junction held 6 bases outside the gene matches. The CDR3 nucleotides read TGCGCCAGCAGCTCCAAGGACAGGGCGTCTGGAAACACCATATATTTT. Translated, it gives CASSSKDRASGNTIYF. Full variable domain (rest looked up from reference TRBV5-1 and TRBJ1-3): KAGVTQTPRYLIKTRGQQVTLSCSPISGHRSVSWYQQTPGQGLQFLFEYFSETQRNKGNFPGRFSGRQFSNSRSEMNVSTLELGDSALYLCASSSKDRASGNTIYFGEGSWLTVV.

In its sample, this clonotype was seen a few times. The V and J genes are TRBV7-9 and TRBJ2-1, with D possibly TRBD2 on 6 matching bases. This CDR3 comprises 21 residues. V lost 5 bases, J lost 0 bases, and 29 bases lay in between. Germline V gene lookup returns CDR1 SEHNR and CDR2 FQNEAQ (reference sequence). The CDR3 nucleotides are TGTGCCAGCAGCCCCCGATATGCACATAGCGGAGAGACCTTCTCCTACAATGAGCAGTTCTTC. It encodes CASSPRYAHSGETFSYNEQFF.

The chain joins TRBV10-2 to TRBJ1-1; 9 nucleotides align to TRBD1. V lost 6 bases and J lost 11; bases outside the gene matches: 7. The CDR3 sequence is 12 residues long. Germline CDR1 is WSHSY and CDR2 is SAAADI. CDR3 sequence reads: CASSLGQGIAFF. The DNA of the CDR3 is TGCGCCAGCAGCCTGGGACAGGGAATCGCTTTCTTT.

This clonotype appeared many times. This CDR3 is CASIYLGLAADNEQFF. The DNA of the CDR3 is TGTGCCAGCATCTACCTGGGACTAGCGGCAGATAATGAGCAGTTCTTC. The chain employs TRBV7-9 and TRBJ2-1, with 11 bases aligning to TRBD2. This CDR3 has 16 amino acids. J was trimmed by 7 bases and V by 7 bases; bases with no gene match: 12. Germline CDR1 is SEHNR and CDR2 is FQNEAQ (reference sequence).

The chain recombines TRBV3-1 with TRBJ2-2; 12 bases line up with TRBD2. The germline gives CDR1 LGHDT, CDR2 YNNKEL (reference sequence). V was clipped by 0 bases and J by 3 bases; unmatched bases: 8. The CDR3 has 19 residues. In DNA, the CDR3 is TGTGCCAGCAGCCAAGAAAAGCTAGCGGGAGGGCCGTACACCGGGGAGCTGTTTTTT. This encodes CASSQEKLAGGPYTGELFF. Combining the CDR3 with reference TRBV3-1 and TRBJ2-2 gives the whole variable domain DTAVSQTPKYLVTQMGNDKSIKCEQNLGHDTMYWYKQDSKKFLKIMFSYNNKELIINETVPNRFSPKSPDKAHLNLHINSLELGDSAVYFCASSQEKLAGGPYTGELFFGEGSRLTVL.